The 23 T cell receptor beta chains below were found in one sample sequenced in a study of blood T cell repertoires in COVID-19. The protocol was immunoSEQ multiplex PCR, while the TCRdb copy is restricted to in-frame clones and leaves out a portion. The repertoire holds fewer than 300,000 clones, with more than 80% as singletons. The sample comprised peripheral blood. The origin of the receptors is a woman in her fifties or sixties with COVID-19, enrolled during active disease.

This rearrangement joins TRBV7-6 to TRBJ2-2; 9 positions match TRBD1. CDR1 is SGHVS, CDR2 FNYEAQ, per germline. Trimming at V came to 5 bases and at J to 6 bases, leaving 13 bases not matched to a gene. The CDR3 runs 17 residues. The CDR3 is CASSPQPGTGPAGELFF. As DNA, the CDR3 is TGTGCCAGCAGCCCGCAGCCCGGGACAGGGCCCGCCGGGGAGCTGTTTTTT.

This rearrangement joins TRBV9 to TRBJ1-2; maybe TRBD1 (5 bases). CDR1 and CDR2 from the germline V gene are SGDLS and YYNGEE. Trimming left V 3 bases short and J 0 bases short, with 12 bases between. This CDR3 is 15 amino acids long. This CDR3 reads CASSGTGKPNYGYTF. CDR3 sequence (DNA): TGTGCCAGCAGCGGCACAGGTAAACCTAACTATGGCTACACCTTC. The entire variable domain, with the rest obtained from reference TRBV9 and TRBJ1-2, is as follows: DSGVTQTPKHLITATGQRVTLRCSPRSGDLSVYWYQQSLDQGLQFLIQYYNGEERAKGNILERFSAQQFPDLHSELNLSSLELGDSALYFCASSGTGKPNYGYTFGSGTRLTVV.

The chain employs TRBV7-6 and TRBJ1-3, with a possible D match to TRBD1 (6 bases). There are 15 residues in the CDR3. Germline values: CDR1 SGHVS, CDR2 FNYEAQ. The V gene lost 6 bases and the J gene lost 0 bases, with 12 bases spanning the gap. The DNA for the CDR3 is TGTGCCAGCAGTTTTGACAGGAGCTCTGGAAACACCATATATTTT. Its translation: CASSFDRSSGNTIYF.

The V gene is TRBV4-1, the J gene TRBJ1-1; D is uncertain. Germline CDR1 reads MGHRA; CDR2 reads YSYEKL. V shed 0 bases and J shed 1 base, with 6 bases lying between them. This CDR3 is 14 amino acids long. The CDR3 region is CASSQDPGNTEAFF. In DNA form, the CDR3 reads TGCGCCAGCAGCCAAGATCCAGGGAACACTGAAGCTTTCTTT.

CDR3 DNA sequence: TGTGCCAGCAGTAGCATAGGGGGTTACGAGCAGTACTTC. This codes for CASSSIGGYEQYF. The chain uses TRBV6-5 and TRBJ2-7; weak D call: TRBD1 (6 bases). The CDR3 sequence is 13 residues long. CDR1 MNHEY and CDR2 SVGAGI come from the germline V gene. The V end lost 5 bases, the J end lost 4 bases, and 12 bases lay between the germline ends.

Remarks on this clone: At one boundary the junction diverges from the germline segment, which might be a read error. The chain carries TRBV18 and TRBJ2-2; 10 bases match TRBD2. CDR1 and CDR2 from the germline V gene are KGHSH and LQKENI. The length of the CDR3 is 17 residues. As DNA, the CDR3 is TGTGCCAGCTCGCCACGCACTAGCGGGACGAACACCGGGGAGCTGTTTTTT. This encodes CASSPRTSGTNTGELFF.

V usage is TRBV6-5 and J usage is TRBJ1-5; 9 bases fit TRBD1. The CDR3 runs to 15 residues. J lost 13 bases, V lost 5 bases, and 15 bases had no gene match. Germline V lookup: CDR1 MNHEY, CDR2 SVGAGI. The CDR3 region has the DNA TGTGCCAGCAGTCCCCGCGGACAGGGGAAAGGACTACAGCATTTT. Protein product: CASSPRGQGKGLQHF.

The V and J genes are TRBV6-2 or TRBV6-3 and TRBJ2-4; perhaps TRBD1 as D (6 bases). CDR1 and CDR2 from the germline V gene are MNHEY and SVGEGT. The ends were cut back, 6 bases at V and 10 bases at J, with 13 bases in the middle. The CDR3 runs 12 residues. The CDR3 loop reads CASSRDILIQYF. Here the CDR3 DNA reads TGTGCCAGCAGCCGGGACATTTTGATTCAGTACTTC.

The genes are TRBV6-5 and TRBJ2-1, with a weak D call TRBD2 (6 bases). Trimming removed 6 bases at V and 6 bases at J, with 18 bases between. The CDR3 is 15 residues long. CDR1 and CDR2 (germline): MNHEY, SVGAGI. CDR3 nucleotide sequence: TGTGCCAGCAGGTATGCGGGGAGTCGCGGCAATGAGCAGTTCTTC. Translated: CASRYAGSRGNEQFF.

This clone appeared a few times. The J gene is TRBJ2-2, the V gene TRBV29-1; 10 bases map to TRBD1. Germline CDR1 is SQVTM and CDR2 is ANQGSEA. This CDR3 has 15 residues. With V trimmed by 7 bases and J by 2 bases, 7 bases remained unmatched. In nucleotides, the CDR3 is TGCAGCGCTGGCAGGGACAGGGGAAACACCGGGGAGCTGTTTTTT. Protein product: CSAGRDRGNTGELFF.

This clone was seen a handful of times. The CDR3 DNA sequence: TGTGCCAGCAGCCTAGGACAGCACTACGAGCAGTACTTC. It is translated as CASSLGQHYEQYF. The chain uses TRBV7-3 and TRBJ2-7; a possible D gene is TRBD1 (6 bases). The CDR3 runs to 13 residues. V shed 5 bases and J shed 3 bases, with 11 bases lying between them. Looked up from germline, CDR1 is SGHTA and CDR2 is FQGTGA.

This chain uses TRBV27 with TRBJ2-1, with D possibly TRBD2 on 5 matching bases. This CDR3 contains 16 residues. V gave up 6 bases and J gave up 7 bases, with 22 bases separating them. The germline gives CDR1 MNHEY, CDR2 SMNVEV (reference sequence). The CDR3 coding sequence is TGTGCCAGCAGGCCATTCCGAGGGTACACACGGAATGAGCAGTTCTTC. Its translation: CASRPFRGYTRNEQFF.

The chain joins TRBV4-1 to TRBJ2-3, with D possibly TRBD2 on 6 matching bases. Between the trimmed V and J ends, which lost 0 bases and 2 bases, there was a span of 15 bases. The CDR3 is 17 residues long. Germline V CDR1 and CDR2: MGHRA, YSYEKL. The CDR3, as DNA: TGCGCCAGCAGCCAAGACTGGGGGGAATGGATCACAGATACGCAGTATTTT. Translation gives CASSQDWGEWITDTQYF.

The rearrangement joins TRBV12-5 to TRBJ2-2; D is unclear. V lost 8 bases and J lost 3, with 10 bases in between. Germline V CDR1 and CDR2: LGHNT, FRNRAP. This CDR3 comprises 13 residues. The DNA of the CDR3 is TGTGCTAGTAACCAGGCTTACACCGGGGAGCTGTTTTTT. Translated, it gives CASNQAYTGELFF. The full variable domain, in which reference TRBV12-5 and TRBJ2-2 provide the parts outside the CDR3, is DARVTQTPRHKVTEMGQEVTMRCQPILGHNTVFWYRQTMMQGLELLAYFRNRAPLDDSGMPKDRFSAEMPDATLATLKIQPSEPRDSAVYFCASNQAYTGELFFGEGSRLTVL.

This clone showed up just once. V gene TRBV9 combines with J gene TRBJ1-5; tentatively, D is TRBD1 (5 bases). Per the germline V gene, CDR1 is SGDLS and CDR2 is YYNGEE. V was clipped by 1 base and J by 7 bases, with 15 bases between them. There are 15 residues in the CDR3. The CDR3 spells CASSVMGRLDQPQHF. In DNA form, the CDR3 reads TGTGCCAGCAGCGTAATGGGGCGCTTGGACCAGCCCCAGCATTTT.

The chain employs TRBV7-9 and TRBJ1-5, with D perhaps matching TRBD1 (5 bases). Trimming stripped 5 bases from V and 4 bases from J, with 21 bases between. The CDR3 covers 17 residues. Germline assignment: CDR1 SEHNR and CDR2 FQNEAQ (reference sequence). CDR3 protein: CASSNSGADSPNQPQHF. The CDR3 DNA sequence: TGTGCCAGCAGCAATAGTGGGGCCGACAGCCCAAATCAGCCCCAGCATTTT.

The V and J genes are TRBV19 and TRBJ2-3; 7 positions agree with TRBD2. The CDR3 is 18 amino acids. The V and J ends lost 4 bases and 4 bases, in that order; junction bases with no gene match: 17. Germline loops: CDR1 LNHDA, CDR2 SQIVND (reference sequence). The DNA for the CDR3 is TGTGCCAGTAGTACCGCAGGGCAGCGGGGCCACTTTGCAGATACGCAGTATTTT. Translating it yields CASSTAGQRGHFADTQYF.

The chain recombines TRBV20-1 with TRBJ2-7; TRBD2 matches 7 bases. There are 15 residues in the CDR3. With 3 bases clipped from V and 1 base from J, the junction kept 9 bases outside the gene matches. Germline values: CDR1 DFQATT, CDR2 SNEGSKA (reference sequence). The CDR3 loop reads CSASRWERGSYEQYF. For the CDR3, the DNA is TGCAGTGCTAGTCGGTGGGAGCGGGGATCCTACGAGCAGTACTTC.

The V and J genes are TRBV5-1 and TRBJ2-5; 10 nucleotides line up with TRBD1. Germline V gene data show CDR1 as SGHRS and CDR2 as YFSETQ. The junction had 6 bases not matched to a gene; V was cut back by 0 bases and J by 1 base. The CDR3 length is 17 residues. CDR3 bases: TGCGCCAGCAGCTTGGCAACCGGGACAGGGGTCCAAGAGACCCAGTACTTC. Translated, it gives CASSLATGTGVQETQYF. The whole variable domain, filled in from reference TRBV5-1 and TRBJ2-5, reads KAGVTQTPRYLIKTRGQQVTLSCSPISGHRSVSWYQQTPGQGLQFLFEYFSETQRNKGNFPGRFSGRQFSNSRSEMNVSTLELGDSALYLCASSLATGTGVQETQYFGPGTRLLVL.

This clone appeared a single time. The chain links TRBV29-1 to TRBJ1-2; D unclear. The germline CDR1 and CDR2 sequences are SQVTM and ANQGSEA. Trimming left V 6 bases short and J 2 bases short, with 13 bases between. The CDR3 has 13 amino acids. The CDR3 is CSVVAGRNYGYTF. The DNA of the CDR3 is TGCAGCGTGGTGGCAGGCAGGAACTATGGCTACACCTTC.

V usage is TRBV6-5 and J usage is TRBJ2-1, with 8 bases lining up with TRBD1. Germline CDR1 and CDR2: MNHEY and SVGAGI. V lost 6 bases, J lost 2 bases, and 6 bases stayed unmatched. The CDR3 contains 15 residues. CDR3 sequence reads: CASRIDRGPYNEQFF. The CDR3 DNA sequence: TGTGCCAGCAGAATCGACAGGGGACCCTACAATGAGCAGTTCTTC.

This clone is a singleton in its sample. The chain is built from TRBV5-1 and TRBJ2-7, with 8 bases fitting TRBD1. The CDR3 length is 14 residues. Germline lookup yields CDR1 SGHRS and CDR2 YFSETQ. With V trimmed by 4 bases and J by 2 bases, 5 bases remained unmatched. DNA of the CDR3: TGCGCCAGCAGCCTAACAGGGGGTCCCTACGAGCAGTACTTC. As protein: CASSLTGGPYEQYF.

This clone was observed a single time. The chain links TRBV5-1 to TRBJ2-5, with 7 bases aligning to TRBD1. V lost 7 bases, J lost 1 base, and 7 bases stayed unmatched. The CDR3 totals 14 residues. Germline V lookup: CDR1 SGHRS, CDR2 YFSETQ. The CDR3 DNA sequence: TGCGCCAGCGCAGGGGGTCCCACCCAAGAGACCCAGTACTTC. Protein: CASAGGPTQETQYF.